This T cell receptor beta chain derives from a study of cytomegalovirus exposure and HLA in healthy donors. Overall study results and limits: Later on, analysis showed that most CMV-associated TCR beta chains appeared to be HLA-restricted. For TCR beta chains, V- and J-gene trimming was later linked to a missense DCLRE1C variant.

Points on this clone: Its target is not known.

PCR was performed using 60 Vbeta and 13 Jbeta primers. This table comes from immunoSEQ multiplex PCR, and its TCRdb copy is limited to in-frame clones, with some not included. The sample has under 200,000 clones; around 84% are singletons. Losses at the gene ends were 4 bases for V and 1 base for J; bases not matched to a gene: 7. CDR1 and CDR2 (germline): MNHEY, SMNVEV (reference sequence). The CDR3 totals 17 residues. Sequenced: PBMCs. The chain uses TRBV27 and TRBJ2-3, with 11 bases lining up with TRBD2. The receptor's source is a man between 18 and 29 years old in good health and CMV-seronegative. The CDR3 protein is CASSSRLAGRGTDTQYF. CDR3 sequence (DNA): TGTGCCAGCAGTTCGAGACTAGCGGGGAGGGGCACAGATACGCAGTATTTT.